Listed here are 26 T cell receptor beta chains from one sample, sequenced in a study of blood T cell repertoires in COVID-19. Sequencing was performed with immunoSEQ multiplex PCR; in TCRdb, only in-frame clones are kept and a portion is missing. The table includes about 190,000 clones, approximately 84% detected once. Material for sequencing was PBMCs or T cells enriched from blood (not recorded which). The receptors originated from a woman in her thirties who had recovered from COVID-19.

The chain joins TRBV3-1 (or the pseudogene TRBV3-2) to TRBJ1-1; D remains unclear. The CDR3 is 16 amino acids. Trimming took off 0 bases at V and 10 bases at J, with 21 bases between the two ends. Germline-derived CDR1 and CDR2 are LGHDT and YNNKEL (reference sequence). The CDR3 loop reads CASSQEIASVYTGAFF. CDR3 nucleotide sequence: TGTGCCAGCAGCCAAGAAATTGCAAGCGTCTACACGGGAGCTTTCTTT.

The chain uses TRBV29-1 and TRBJ1-5; weak D call: TRBD1 (5 bases). CDR1 is SQVTM and CDR2 is ANQGSEA in the germline V gene. CDR3 length: 13 residues. V shed 6 bases and J shed 3 bases, with 12 bases lying between them. CDR3 bases: TGCAGCGTCCAAGACAGCCTCAATCAGCCCCAGCATTTT. This codes for CSVQDSLNQPQHF.

This clone was observed many times. V gene TRBV5-3 combines with J gene TRBJ1-5; 8 nucleotides match TRBD1. TRBV5-3 is an open reading frame whose function is uncertain. This CDR3 spans 16 amino acids. V was pared by 0 bases and J by 0 bases, with 2 bases of the junction left unmatched. The CDR3 DNA follows: TGTGCCAGAAGCTTGGACAGGGGGGATAGCAATCAGCCCCAGCATTTT. Protein: CARSLDRGDSNQPQHF.

The rearrangement links TRBV6-5 to TRBJ1-1, with D unclear. CDR3 length equals 15 residues. Germline CDR1 and CDR2: MNHEY and SVGAGI. The V and J ends lost 0 bases and 1 base respectively, with 9 bases between them. The CDR3 spells CASSYSGAPNTEAFF. Written as DNA, the CDR3 is TGTGCCAGCAGTTACTCGGGAGCCCCGAACACTGAAGCTTTCTTT.

For this clone: The DNA is left out, because the CDR3 cannot be placed on it with certainty; the CDR3 is given as TCRdb lists it. This chain joins TRBV28 and TRBJ1-2; TRBD1, as called in the table, went unchecked against the DNA. The CDR3 extends over 15 residues, inclusive of both ends. Germline lookup yields CDR1 MDHEN and CDR2 SYDVKM. CDR3 residues: CASSSSGQGGYGYTF.

The chain combines TRBV4-2 with TRBJ2-3; maybe TRBD2 (5 bases). The V gene lost 1 base and the J gene lost 2 bases, with 13 bases spanning the gap. The CDR3 loop spans 16 amino acids. Germline CDR1 reads LGHNA; CDR2 reads YNFKEQ. CDR3 sequence reads: CASSQVRRLITDTQYF. CDR3 DNA sequence: TGTGCCAGCAGCCAAGTCCGAAGACTAATCACAGATACGCAGTATTTT.

CDR3 coding DNA: TGTGCCAGCAGTTTAGCGGGGGGGTTCAATGAGCAGTTCTTC. The encoded protein is CASSLAGGFNEQFF. The V and J genes are TRBV27 and TRBJ2-1, with 9 bases that match TRBD2. Germline CDR1 is MNHEY and CDR2 is SMNVEV (reference sequence). The CDR3 length is 14 residues. V gave up 2 bases and J gave up 6 bases; unmatched junction bases: 2.

The V gene is TRBV7-9, the J gene TRBJ2-4, with 7 positions matching TRBD2. V was pared by 4 bases and J by 0 bases, with 6 bases of the junction left unmatched. This CDR3 comprises 16 residues. CDR1 and CDR2 (germline): SEHNR, FQNEAQ (reference sequence). CDR3 in amino acids: CASSSAGDLAKNIQYF. The CDR3 nucleotides are TGTGCCAGCAGCTCCGCGGGGGACCTAGCCAAAAACATTCAGTACTTC.

The V call is TRBV29-1, the J call TRBJ1-2; possibly TRBD1 for D (5 bases). CDR1 and CDR2 from the germline V gene are SQVTM and ANQGSEA. Trimming removed 3 bases from V and 9 bases from J, with 11 bases in between. This CDR3 contains 11 residues. In DNA, the CDR3 is TGCAGCGTTGATCCAGGGTTTCGCTACACCTTC. It encodes CSVDPGFRYTF. The full variable domain, with the rest looked up from reference TRBV29-1 and TRBJ1-2, is SAVISQKPSRDICQRGTSLTIQCQVDSQVTMMFWYRQQPGQSLTLIATANQGSEATYESGFVIDKFPISRPNLTFSTLTVSNMSPEDSSIYLCSVDPGFRYTFGSGTRLTVV.

The chain couples TRBV6-5 to TRBJ2-7, with D possibly TRBD2 on 6 matching bases. The length of the CDR3 is 15 residues. Germline V gene sequence: CDR1 MNHEY, CDR2 SVGAGI. With 6 bases removed from V and 1 base from J, the gap between germline ends came to 16 bases. The CDR3 DNA follows: TGTGCCAGCAGCCGCCTTGGGACTGCGTCCTACGAGCAGTACGTC. Encoded protein: CASSRLGTASYEQYV.

In DNA, the CDR3 is TGTGCCAGCAGTGATTGGACAGGGGGCTCCGGGGAGCTGTTTTTT. Translated, it gives CASSDWTGGSGELFF. The V call is TRBV2, the J call TRBJ2-2; 11 bases are a match to TRBD1. CDR3 size: 15 residues. Unmatched junction bases numbered 3, after V lost 3 bases and J lost 6 bases. Per germline, CDR1 SNHLY and CDR2 FYNNEI.

The chain joins TRBV5-6 to TRBJ2-4; tentative D call: TRBD1 (6 bases). The CDR3 runs 16 residues. Germline loops: CDR1 SGHDT, CDR2 YYEEEE. Trimming took 4 bases from V and 6 from J, leaving 20 bases between them. CDR3: CASSSSPGQGLNIQYF. The CDR3 DNA sequence: TGTGCCAGCAGCAGTTCTCCGGGGCAGGGGTTAAACATTCAGTACTTC.

For this clone: The sample carries other DNA sequences with the same CDR3. J is TRBJ1-5 and V is TRBV3-1 (or the pseudogene TRBV3-2); D possibly corresponds to TRBD1 (6 bases). CDR1 and CDR2 from the germline V gene are LGHDT and YNNKEL (reference sequence). CDR3 length: 14 amino acids. The V gene lost 1 base and the J gene lost 3 bases, with 7 bases spanning the gap. CDR3 amino acids: CASSQGTVNQPQHF. As DNA, the CDR3 is TGTGCCAGCAGCCAAGGGACAGTCAATCAGCCCCAGCATTTT.

This sequence joins TRBV6-1 and TRBJ1-4; TRBD1 agrees at 8 bases. Per germline, CDR1 MNHNS and CDR2 SASEGT. The CDR3 is made up of 16 amino acids. The junction had 14 bases not matched to a gene; V was cut back by 6 bases and J by 8 bases. CDR3 residues: CASSETSGGAREKLFF. DNA of the CDR3: TGTGCCAGCAGCGAAACTTCAGGGGGCGCGAGGGAAAAACTGTTTTTT.

The chain links TRBV18 to TRBJ2-7, with D hard to call. This CDR3 spans 13 amino acids. The ends were cut back, 1 base at V and 2 bases at J, with 6 bases in the middle. From germline, CDR1 is KGHSH and CDR2 LQKENI. The CDR3 bases are TGTGCCAGCTCACCACAAGGAGCCTACGAGCAGTACTTC. Encoded protein: CASSPQGAYEQYF. The whole variable domain, remainder taken from reference TRBV18 and TRBJ2-7, is NAGVMQNPRHLVRRRGQEARLRCSPMKGHSHVYWYRQLPEEGLKFMVYLQKENIIDESGMPKERFSAEFPKEGPSILRIQQVVRGDSAAYFCASSPQGAYEQYFGPGTRLTVT.

The chain joins TRBV4-2 to TRBJ1-1; the D gene is possibly TRBD1 (6 bases). V dropped 4 bases and J dropped 10 bases, with 16 bases sitting between them. The CDR3 sequence is 13 residues long. Germline-derived CDR1 and CDR2 are LGHNA and YNFKEQ. CDR3 residues: CASSPNRAAGAFF. The DNA for the CDR3 is TGTGCCAGCAGCCCAAACAGGGCCGCCGGAGCTTTCTTT.

V gene TRBV28 combines with J gene TRBJ1-5; 8 nucleotides line up with TRBD1. This CDR3 region has 16 residues. Germline CDR1 and CDR2: MDHEN and SYDVKM. Losses at the gene ends were 5 bases for V and 4 bases for J; bases not matched to a gene: 10. CDR3 sequence: CASSPNDRGSNQPQHF. For the CDR3, the DNA is TGTGCCAGCAGTCCGAACGACAGGGGAAGTAATCAGCCCCAGCATTTT. Full variable domain (remainder filled in from reference TRBV28 and TRBJ1-5): DVKVTQSSRYLVKRTGEKVFLECVQDMDHENMFWYRQDPGLGLRLIYFSYDVKMKEKGDIPEGYSVSREKKERFSLILESASTNQTSMYLCASSPNDRGSNQPQHFGDGTRLSIL.

This clone was found a few times. CDR3 coding DNA: TGTGCCAGCAGTTTACTTACTAGCGGGTATGAGAGGGGAGAGCAGTTCTTC. It encodes CASSLLTSGYERGEQFF. The rearrangement joins TRBV27 to TRBJ2-1, with 9 bases matching TRBD2. V lost 2 bases, J lost 10 bases, and 15 bases stayed unmatched. This CDR3 has 17 residues. Looked up from germline, CDR1 is MNHEY and CDR2 is SMNVEV (reference sequence).

This chain uses TRBV7-2 with TRBJ2-1; D ambiguous. The CDR3 length is 14 residues. Trimming removed 5 bases from V and 6 bases from J, with 14 bases in between. Per the germline V gene, CDR1 is SGHTA and CDR2 is FQGNSA. The CDR3: CASSVPNGPNEQFF. CDR3 nucleotide sequence: TGTGCCAGCAGCGTTCCCAATGGGCCCAATGAGCAGTTCTTC.

The V and J genes are TRBV6-2 or TRBV6-3 and TRBJ2-2; D uncertain. V lost 5 bases, J lost 6 bases, and 13 bases lay in between. The CDR3 is made up of 14 amino acids. Germline loops: CDR1 MNHEY, CDR2 SVGEGT. This CDR3 reads CASSRRVLAGELFF. The CDR3 DNA sequence: TGTGCCAGCAGTAGACGAGTTCTAGCCGGGGAGCTGTTTTTT.

The chain has TRBV11-3 and TRBJ2-1; tentative D call: TRBD1 (5 bases). V was pared by 5 bases and J by 7 bases, with 18 bases between. This CDR3 is 15 amino acids long. Germline-derived CDR1 and CDR2 are SGHNT and YENEEA. This CDR3 reads CASSPGAGSSNEQFF. CDR3 DNA sequence: TGTGCCAGCAGCCCTGGGGCAGGGTCGTCGAATGAGCAGTTCTTC.

This chain joins TRBV27 and TRBJ1-5, with D maybe TRBD1 (6 bases). Germline CDR1 and CDR2: MNHEY and SMNVEV (reference sequence). CDR3 size: 13 residues. Trimming took 6 bases from V and 5 from J, leaving 11 bases between them. CDR3 bases: TGTGCCAGCAGCTCCGGGGGGCATCAGCCCCAGCATTTT. This encodes CASSSGGHQPQHF.

In its sample, this clone was seen a few times. The V and J genes are TRBV21-1 and TRBJ2-7; the table's D call, TRBD2, has no DNA check behind it. TRBV21-1 is an annotated pseudogene. The CDR3 spans 14 residues. CDR3 region: CASNILAGRYEQYF. The CDR3 DNA reads TGTGCCAGCAACATACTAGCGGGAAGGTACGAGCAGTACTTC.

The genes are TRBV4-1 and TRBJ2-5, with 8 nucleotides matching TRBD1. CDR3 length equals 17 residues. Unmatched junction bases numbered 10, after V lost 1 base and J lost 3 bases. The germline gives CDR1 MGHRA, CDR2 YSYEKL. The CDR3 sequence is CASSQVLYRQGKETQYF. CDR3 coding DNA: TGCGCCAGCAGCCAAGTCCTCTATAGACAGGGGAAAGAGACCCAGTACTTC.

This chain's CDR3 is CASNQFRQAMYSGNTIYF. The CDR3 DNA sequence: TGTGCCAGCAACCAATTTCGACAGGCGATGTACTCTGGAAACACCATATATTTT. The J gene is TRBJ1-3, the V gene TRBV6-4, with a tentative D call TRBD1 (6 bases). Germline CDR1 reads MRHNA; CDR2 reads SNTAGT. V lost 7 bases and J 0 bases, leaving 22 bases between the germline ends. CDR3 length: 18 residues.

J is TRBJ2-7 and V is TRBV10-3; 8 nucleotides align to TRBD1. The CDR3 consists of 16 residues. V shed 0 bases and J 5 bases; nucleotides not matched to a gene: 9. Germline V CDR1 and CDR2: ENHRY, SYGVKD. The CDR3 DNA is TGTGCCATCAGTGAGTCACCGGACAGGGCTGGAGACGAGCAGTACTTC. Its protein product is CAISESPDRAGDEQYF.